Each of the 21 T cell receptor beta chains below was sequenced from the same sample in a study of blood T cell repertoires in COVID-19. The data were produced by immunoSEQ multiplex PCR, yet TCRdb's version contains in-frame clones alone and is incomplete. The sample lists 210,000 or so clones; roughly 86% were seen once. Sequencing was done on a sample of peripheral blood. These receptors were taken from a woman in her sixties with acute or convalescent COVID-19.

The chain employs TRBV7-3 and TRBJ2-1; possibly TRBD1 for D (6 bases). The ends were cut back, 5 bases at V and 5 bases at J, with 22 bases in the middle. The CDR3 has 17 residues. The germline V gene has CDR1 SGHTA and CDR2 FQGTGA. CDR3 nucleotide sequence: TGTGCCAGCAGCCCCTCATCGGGACACCCGGAGGACAATGAGCAGTTCTTC. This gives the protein CASSPSSGHPEDNEQFF.

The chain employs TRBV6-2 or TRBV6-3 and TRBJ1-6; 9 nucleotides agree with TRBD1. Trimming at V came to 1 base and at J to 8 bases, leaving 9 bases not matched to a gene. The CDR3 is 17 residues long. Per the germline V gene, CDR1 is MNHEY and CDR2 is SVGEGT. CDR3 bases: TGTGCCAGCAGTTACTTGACACCGGGACAGGGTGATTCACCCCTCCACTTT. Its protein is CASSYLTPGQGDSPLHF.

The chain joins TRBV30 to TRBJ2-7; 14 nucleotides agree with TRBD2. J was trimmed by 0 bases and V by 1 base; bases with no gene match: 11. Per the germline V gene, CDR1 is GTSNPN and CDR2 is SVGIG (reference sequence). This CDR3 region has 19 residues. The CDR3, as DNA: TGTGCCTGGAGTGCCCGGACTAGCGGGGGGCTTAGGAGCTCCTACGAGCAGTACTTC. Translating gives CAWSARTSGGLRSSYEQYF.

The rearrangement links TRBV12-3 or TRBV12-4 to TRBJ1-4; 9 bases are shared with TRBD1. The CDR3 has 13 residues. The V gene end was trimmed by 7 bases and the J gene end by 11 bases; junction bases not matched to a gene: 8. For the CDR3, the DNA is TGTGCCAGCACTCCGGGACAGGGCGCTAAACTGTTTTTT. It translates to CASTPGQGAKLFF.

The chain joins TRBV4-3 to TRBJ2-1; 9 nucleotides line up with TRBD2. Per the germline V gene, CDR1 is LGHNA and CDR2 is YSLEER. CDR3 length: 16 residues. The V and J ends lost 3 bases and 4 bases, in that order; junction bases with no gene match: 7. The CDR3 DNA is TGCGCCAGCAGCCAGGCCCTAGCGGGAATTTACAATGAGCAGTTCTTC. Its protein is CASSQALAGIYNEQFF.

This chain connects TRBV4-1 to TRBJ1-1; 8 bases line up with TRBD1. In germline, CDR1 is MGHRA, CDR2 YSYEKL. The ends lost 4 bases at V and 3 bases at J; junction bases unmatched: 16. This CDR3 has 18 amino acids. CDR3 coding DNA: TGCGCCAGCAGCCTATTTCCCCCCCGACAGGGGCGGGACACTGAAGCTTTCTTT. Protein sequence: CASSLFPPRQGRDTEAFF.

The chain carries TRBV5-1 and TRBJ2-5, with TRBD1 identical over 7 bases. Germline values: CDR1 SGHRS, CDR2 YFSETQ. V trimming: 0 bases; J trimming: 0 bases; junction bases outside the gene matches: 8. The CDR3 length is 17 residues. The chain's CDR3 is CASSLVRTGTNQETQYF. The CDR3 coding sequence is TGCGCCAGCAGCTTGGTAAGGACAGGAACAAACCAAGAGACCCAGTACTTC.

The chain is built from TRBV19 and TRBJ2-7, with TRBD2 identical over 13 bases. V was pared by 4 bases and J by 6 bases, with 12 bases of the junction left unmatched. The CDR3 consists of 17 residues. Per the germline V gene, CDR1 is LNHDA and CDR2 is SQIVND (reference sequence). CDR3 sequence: CASSKETGTSGTGEQYF. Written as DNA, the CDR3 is TGTGCCAGTAGTAAAGAAACAGGGACTAGCGGGACAGGCGAGCAGTACTTC.

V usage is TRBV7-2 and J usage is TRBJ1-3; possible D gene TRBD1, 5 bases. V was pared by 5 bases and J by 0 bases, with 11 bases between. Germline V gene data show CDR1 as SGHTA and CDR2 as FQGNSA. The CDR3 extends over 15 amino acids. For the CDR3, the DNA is TGTGCCAGCAGCCTTTACAGGACCTCTGGAAACACCATATATTTT. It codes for CASSLYRTSGNTIYF.

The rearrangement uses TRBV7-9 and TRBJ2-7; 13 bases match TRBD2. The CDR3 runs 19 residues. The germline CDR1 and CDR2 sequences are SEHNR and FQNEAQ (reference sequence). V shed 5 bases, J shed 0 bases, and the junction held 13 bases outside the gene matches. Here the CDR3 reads CASSQNFGLAGENSYEQYF. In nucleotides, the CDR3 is TGTGCCAGCAGCCAAAACTTCGGACTAGCGGGGGAGAACTCCTACGAGCAGTACTTC.

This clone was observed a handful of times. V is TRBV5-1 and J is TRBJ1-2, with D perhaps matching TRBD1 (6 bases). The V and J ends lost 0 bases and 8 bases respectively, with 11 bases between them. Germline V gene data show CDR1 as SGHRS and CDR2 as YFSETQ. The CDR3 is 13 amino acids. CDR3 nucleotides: TGCGCCAGCAGCTTGGGACAGGATGAGGGCTACACCTTC. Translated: CASSLGQDEGYTF.

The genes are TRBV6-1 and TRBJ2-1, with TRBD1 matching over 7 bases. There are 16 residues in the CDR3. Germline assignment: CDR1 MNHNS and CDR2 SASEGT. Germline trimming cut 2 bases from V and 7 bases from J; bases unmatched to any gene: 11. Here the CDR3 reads CASSEKGGRVRNEQFF. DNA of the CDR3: TGTGCCAGCAGTGAAAAAGGGGGCAGGGTGAGGAATGAGCAGTTCTTC.

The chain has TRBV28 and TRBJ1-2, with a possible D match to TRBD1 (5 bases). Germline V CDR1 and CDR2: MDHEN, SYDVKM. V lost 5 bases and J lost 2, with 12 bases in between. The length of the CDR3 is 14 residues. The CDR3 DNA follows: TGTGCCAGCAGTCCGATTGACAGAAACTATGGCTACACCTTC. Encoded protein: CASSPIDRNYGYTF.

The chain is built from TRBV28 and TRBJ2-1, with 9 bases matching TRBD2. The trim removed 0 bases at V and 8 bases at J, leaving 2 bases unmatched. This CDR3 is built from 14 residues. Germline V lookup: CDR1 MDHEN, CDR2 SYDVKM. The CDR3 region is CASSLWKREDEQFF. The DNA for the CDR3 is TGTGCCAGCAGTTTATGGAAGCGGGAGGATGAGCAGTTCTTC.

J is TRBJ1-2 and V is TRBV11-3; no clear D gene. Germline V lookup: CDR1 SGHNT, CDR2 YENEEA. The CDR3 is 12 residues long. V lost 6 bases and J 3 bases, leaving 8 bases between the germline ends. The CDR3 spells CASRDLDYGYTF. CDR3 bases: TGTGCCAGCAGAGACTTAGACTATGGCTACACCTTC.

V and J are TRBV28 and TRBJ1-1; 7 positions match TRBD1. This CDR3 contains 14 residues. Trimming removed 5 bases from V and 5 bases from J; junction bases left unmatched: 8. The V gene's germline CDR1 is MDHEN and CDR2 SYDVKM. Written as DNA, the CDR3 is TGTGCCAGCAGTCCACAGGGGATAAAGACTGAAGCTTTCTTT. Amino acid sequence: CASSPQGIKTEAFF.

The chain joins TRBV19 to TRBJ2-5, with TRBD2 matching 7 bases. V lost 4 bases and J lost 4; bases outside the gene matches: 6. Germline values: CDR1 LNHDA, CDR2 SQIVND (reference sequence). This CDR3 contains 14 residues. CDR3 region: CASSSAGVGETQYF. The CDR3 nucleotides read TGTGCCAGTAGTAGTGCGGGAGTGGGAGAGACCCAGTACTTC.

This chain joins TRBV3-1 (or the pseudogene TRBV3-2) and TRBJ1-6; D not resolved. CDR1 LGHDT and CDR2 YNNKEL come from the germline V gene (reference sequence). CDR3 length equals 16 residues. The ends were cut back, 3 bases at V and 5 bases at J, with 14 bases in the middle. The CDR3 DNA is TGTGCCAGCAGCCATAAGTGGCCAGGCAATAATTCACCCCTCCACTTT. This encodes CASSHKWPGNNSPLHF.

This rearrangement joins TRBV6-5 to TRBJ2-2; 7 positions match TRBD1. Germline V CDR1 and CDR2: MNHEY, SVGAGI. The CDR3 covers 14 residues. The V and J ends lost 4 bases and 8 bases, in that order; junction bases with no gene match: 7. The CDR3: CASSLHRGAGELFF. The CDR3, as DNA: TGTGCCAGCAGTTTACACAGGGGAGCAGGGGAGCTGTTTTTT.

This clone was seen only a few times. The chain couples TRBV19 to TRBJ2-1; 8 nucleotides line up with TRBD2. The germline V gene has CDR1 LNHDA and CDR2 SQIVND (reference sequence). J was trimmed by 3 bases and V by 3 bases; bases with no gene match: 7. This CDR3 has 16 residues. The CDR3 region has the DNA TGTGCCAGTAGTATTGTCGGCGGGGGGAACTACAATGAGCAGTTCTTC. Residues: CASSIVGGGNYNEQFF.

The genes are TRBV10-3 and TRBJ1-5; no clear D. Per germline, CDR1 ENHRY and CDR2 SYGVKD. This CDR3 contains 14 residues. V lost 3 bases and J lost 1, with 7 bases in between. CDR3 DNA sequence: TGTGCCATCAGTGAAGGGAGCAGCAATCAGCCCCAGCATTTT. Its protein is CAISEGSSNQPQHF.